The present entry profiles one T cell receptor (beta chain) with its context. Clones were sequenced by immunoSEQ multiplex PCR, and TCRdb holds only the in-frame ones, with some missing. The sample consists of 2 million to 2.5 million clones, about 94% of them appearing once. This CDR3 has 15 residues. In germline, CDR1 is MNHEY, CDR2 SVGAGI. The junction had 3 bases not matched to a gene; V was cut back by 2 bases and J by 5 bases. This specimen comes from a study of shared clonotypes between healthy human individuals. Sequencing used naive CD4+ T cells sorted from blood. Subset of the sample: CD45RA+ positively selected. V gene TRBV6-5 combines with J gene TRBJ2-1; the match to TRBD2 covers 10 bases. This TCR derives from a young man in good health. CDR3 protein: CASSYEGLAHNEQFF. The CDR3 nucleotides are TGTGCCAGCAGTTACGAGGGACTAGCGCACAATGAGCAGTTCTTC.